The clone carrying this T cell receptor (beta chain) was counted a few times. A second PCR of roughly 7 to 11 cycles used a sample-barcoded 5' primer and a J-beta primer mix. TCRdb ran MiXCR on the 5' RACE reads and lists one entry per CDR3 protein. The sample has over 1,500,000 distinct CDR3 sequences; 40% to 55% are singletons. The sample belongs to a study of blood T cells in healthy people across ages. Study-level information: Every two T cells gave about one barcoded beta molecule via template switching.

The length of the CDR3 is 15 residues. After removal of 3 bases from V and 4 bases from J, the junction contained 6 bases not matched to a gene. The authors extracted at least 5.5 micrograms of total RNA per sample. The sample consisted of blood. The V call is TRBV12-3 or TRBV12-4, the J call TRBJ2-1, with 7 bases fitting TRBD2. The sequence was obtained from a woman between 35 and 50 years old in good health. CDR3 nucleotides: TGTGCCAGCAGTTTTGCGGGGGAAGGATACAATGAGCAGTTCTTC. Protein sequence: CASSFAGEGYNEQFF.